This record looks at one T cell receptor (beta chain) sequence and its context. The data originate from a study of T cell responses to AZD1222 COVID-19 vaccine. CDR1 LNHDA and CDR2 SQIVND come from the germline V gene (reference sequence). This CDR3 comprises 18 residues. Trimming cost V 4 bases and J 0 bases, with 19 bases left between them. Repertoires were generated with immunoSEQ multiplex PCR, while TCRdb's copy carries only in-frame clones and drops some. The table records about 80,000 clones, 87% of them present only once. The TCR was taken from an adult in good health. The sample here was peripheral blood, taken on day 0 of AZD1222 vaccination. The rearrangement uses TRBV19 and TRBJ2-1, with D possibly being TRBD2 (6 bases). The CDR3 reads CASSTPGGSLFSYNEQFF. CDR3 sequence (DNA): TGTGCCAGTAGTACCCCCGGGGGTTCGCTTTTCTCCTACAATGAGCAGTTCTTC. Drawing the rest from reference TRBV19 and TRBJ2-1, the complete variable domain is DGGITQSPKYLFRKEGQNVTLSCEQNLNHDAMYWYRQDPGQGLRLIYYSQIVNDFQKGDIAEGYSVSREKKESFPLTVTSAQKNPTAFYLCASSTPGGSLFSYNEQFFGPGTRLTVL.